These 12 T cell receptor beta chains share one sample of origin, sequenced in a study of blood T cell repertoires in COVID-19. Profiled with immunoSEQ multiplex PCR; TCRdb holds only in-frame clones, not every one. In the table there are around 250,000 clones, around 83% of which are singletons. The specimen sequenced was peripheral blood. These receptors were taken from an elderly man with acute or convalescent COVID-19.

The chain links TRBV27 to TRBJ2-3; 8 bases match TRBD2. Losses at the gene ends were 3 bases for V and 8 bases for J; bases not matched to a gene: 7. Germline V gives CDR1 MNHEY, CDR2 SMNVEV (reference sequence). This CDR3 spans 14 amino acids. The DNA of the CDR3 is TGTGCCAGCAGTTTTTCGGGAGGGCCGGGTACGCAGTATTTT. This codes for CASSFSGGPGTQYF.

This clone was observed a single time. The chain employs TRBV5-1 and TRBJ1-2, with 10 bases aligning to TRBD1. The CDR3 runs 14 residues. Trimming cost V 4 bases and J 4 bases; bases outside gene matches: 4. Germline CDR1 is SGHRS and CDR2 is YFSETQ. In nucleotides, the CDR3 is TGCGCCAGCAGCACCGGGACAGGGGTCTATGGCTACACCTTC. Its protein product is CASSTGTGVYGYTF.

This clone was seen a single time. V usage is TRBV3-1 (or the pseudogene TRBV3-2) and J usage is TRBJ2-3, with 12 bases that match TRBD2. This CDR3 comprises 16 residues. The V segment lost 3 bases and the J segment 5 bases; nucleotides outside the gene matches: 6. Germline V lookup: CDR1 LGHDT, CDR2 YNNKEL (reference sequence). Here the CDR3 reads CASSHPLAGGLDTQYF. CDR3 DNA sequence: TGTGCCAGCAGCCACCCCCTAGCGGGGGGGCTAGATACGCAGTATTTT.

This clone was found once. The chain is built from TRBV7-2 and TRBJ2-7; possible D gene TRBD2, 6 bases. V was trimmed by 2 bases and J by 6 bases, leaving 14 bases between them. Germline-derived CDR1 and CDR2 are SGHTA and FQGNSA. The CDR3 is 14 residues long. Here the CDR3 reads CASSLRGLSPEQYF. The CDR3 bases are TGTGCCAGCAGCTTACGTGGACTAAGTCCCGAGCAGTACTTC.

The V gene is TRBV24-1, the J gene TRBJ2-2; 12 nucleotides match TRBD2. This CDR3 spans 20 amino acids. In germline, CDR1 is KGHDR, CDR2 SFDVKD. Trimming took 3 bases from V and 2 from J; bases not matched to a gene: 12. CDR3 sequence (DNA): TGTGCCACCAGTGATGTCAGAACTAGCGGGGGGTCCTTCAACACCGGGGAGCTGTTTTTT. This translates into CATSDVRTSGGSFNTGELFF.

CDR3 DNA sequence: TGTGCCAGCAGCGATGACAGGGTTGGGGAAAAACTGTTTTTT. This codes for CASSDDRVGEKLFF. J is TRBJ1-4 and V is TRBV6-5; 7 nucleotides align to TRBD1. This CDR3 spans 14 amino acids. The germline gives CDR1 MNHEY, CDR2 SVGAGI. V lost 6 bases and J lost 8; bases outside the gene matches: 9.

This clone was found a few times. V gene TRBV7-9 combines with J gene TRBJ1-4; TRBD1 is a possible D gene (5 bases). Germline V CDR1 and CDR2: SEHNR, FQNEAQ (reference sequence). V dropped 5 bases and J dropped 8 bases, with 15 bases sitting between them. This CDR3 region has 14 residues. The CDR3 spells CASSPGGGSEKLFF. As DNA, the CDR3 is TGTGCCAGCAGCCCCGGGGGGGGAAGCGAAAAACTGTTTTTT.

The rearrangement links TRBV5-1 to TRBJ2-1; 11 nucleotides agree with TRBD2. This CDR3 spans 16 amino acids. V was pared by 0 bases and J by 8 bases, with 7 bases of the junction left unmatched. The germline V gene has CDR1 SGHRS and CDR2 YFSETQ. For the CDR3, the DNA is TGCGCCAGCAGCTTGGCCGGTAGCGGGAGGGCCCATGAGCAGTTCTTC. Translated: CASSLAGSGRAHEQFF.

The chain uses TRBV5-6 and TRBJ2-5; TRBD2 matches 9 bases. Germline V CDR1 and CDR2: SGHDT, YYEEEE. The CDR3 extends over 15 amino acids. The J segment lost 5 bases and the V segment lost 4 bases, leaving 9 bases of the junction unmatched. CDR3 region: CASSPVAGVGETQYF. CDR3 DNA sequence: TGTGCCAGCAGCCCCGTAGCGGGAGTGGGGGAGACCCAGTACTTC.

The gene calls are TRBV5-4 and TRBJ2-6, with D maybe TRBD1 (5 bases). The germline gives CDR1 SGHNT, CDR2 YYREEE (reference sequence). The CDR3 extends over 14 amino acids. The V gene lost 7 bases and the J gene lost 0 bases, with 8 bases spanning the gap. The CDR3 here is CASADSSGANVLTF. Written as DNA, the CDR3 is TGTGCCAGCGCCGACAGCTCTGGGGCCAACGTCCTGACTTTC.

This clone was counted between two and nine times. This sequence joins TRBV12-5 and TRBJ2-7, with TRBD2 matching over 10 bases. CDR1 and CDR2 from the germline V gene are LGHNT and FRNRAP. J was trimmed by 7 bases and V by 4 bases; bases with no gene match: 25. The CDR3 has 20 amino acids. This chain's CDR3 is CASGSGSRGFLAGVEYEQYF. As DNA, the CDR3 is TGTGCTAGTGGTTCTGGTAGTCGGGGCTTCCTAGCGGGAGTGGAGTATGAGCAGTACTTC.

The J gene is TRBJ2-7, the V gene TRBV5-1, with D possibly being TRBD1 (5 bases). CDR1 is SGHRS, CDR2 YFSETQ, per germline. This CDR3 has 15 amino acids. Deletions cut 0 bases from V and 5 bases from J, with 15 bases between. The CDR3 nucleotides read TGCGCCAGCAGCTTGGGGTCAGGGATCACCGACGAGCAGTACTTC. Translating gives CASSLGSGITDEQYF.